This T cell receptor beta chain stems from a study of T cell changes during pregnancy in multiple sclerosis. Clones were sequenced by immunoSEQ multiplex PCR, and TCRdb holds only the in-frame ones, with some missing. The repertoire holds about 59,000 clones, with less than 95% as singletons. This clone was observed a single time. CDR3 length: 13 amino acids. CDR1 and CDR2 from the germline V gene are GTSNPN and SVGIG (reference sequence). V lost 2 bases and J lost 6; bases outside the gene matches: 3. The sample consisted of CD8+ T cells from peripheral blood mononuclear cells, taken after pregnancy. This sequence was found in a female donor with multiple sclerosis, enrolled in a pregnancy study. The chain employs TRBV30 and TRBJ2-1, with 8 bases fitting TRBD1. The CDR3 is CAWSRDRFNEQFF. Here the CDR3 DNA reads TGTGCCTGGAGTAGGGACAGGTTCAATGAGCAGTTCTTC.